Shown below are 30 T cell receptor beta chains from a single sample sequenced in a study of T cells in Graves' hyperthyroidism and ophthalmopathy (dated by TCRdb to the late 2010s). The library came from multiplex PCR. The listed sequencing device is Illumina HiSeq 2000. The TCR beta CDR3 regions were amplified from RNA transcripts. The first round of RT-PCR for the TCR CDR3 was performed with the HTBI primer set and the Qiagen OneStep RT-PCR kit. TCRdb trimmed the raw reads at Q25, called clones with MiXCR and kept productive beta chains. Identical CDR3 proteins give one entry, which carries the most common genes and DNA. For this sample there are about 700,000 distinct CDR3 sequences; less than 15% appear just once. Jointly, the top ten make up about 10% of the sample. Source material: blood. These receptors originate from a woman between 18 and 30 years old with Graves' hyperthyroidism.

This clonotype was seen more than once but under ten times. The chain carries TRBV7-3 and TRBJ2-1, with 11 positions matching TRBD2. CDR3 length equals 15 residues. CDR1 SGHTA and CDR2 FQGTGA come from the germline V gene. The V gene end was trimmed by 1 base and the J gene end by 9 bases; junction bases not matched to a gene: 5. CDR3: CASSLNLAGGSEQFF. Here the CDR3 DNA reads TGTGCCAGCAGCTTAAACCTAGCGGGAGGTTCTGAGCAGTTCTTC.

The chain links TRBV12-3 or TRBV12-4 to TRBJ2-2; 9 bases align to TRBD1. V shed 3 bases and J 6 bases; nucleotides not matched to a gene: 5. The CDR3 loop spans 15 amino acids. CDR3 DNA sequence: TGTGCCAGCAGTTTCACCCGGACAGGGGCCGGGGAGCTGTTTTTT. This codes for CASSFTRTGAGELFF.

This clonotype was seen ten or more times. The chain employs TRBV7-9 and TRBJ2-3; 11 positions match TRBD1. Trimming cost V 5 bases and J 5 bases; bases outside gene matches: 9. This CDR3 spans 16 amino acids. CDR1 is SEHNR, CDR2 FQNEAQ, per germline (reference sequence). The CDR3: CASSARTGGKGDTQYF. DNA of the CDR3: TGTGCCAGCAGCGCGAGGACAGGGGGCAAAGGAGATACGCAGTATTTT.

This clonotype was detected many times. The rearrangement links TRBV20-1 to TRBJ2-1, with 12 bases matching TRBD2. Unmatched junction bases numbered 9, after V lost 5 bases and J lost 7 bases. This CDR3 region has 15 residues. Per germline, CDR1 DFQATT and CDR2 SNEGSKA (reference sequence). CDR3 nucleotide sequence: TGCAGTGCTTCCCTAGCGGGAGGGCCGGGAAATGAGCAGTTCTTC. Translation gives CSASLAGGPGNEQFF.

This clonotype was observed many times. The rearrangement joins TRBV15 to TRBJ1-1, with D perhaps TRBD1 (6 bases). V was trimmed by 0 bases and J by 0 bases, leaving 8 bases between them. CDR1 and CDR2 (germline): LNHNV, YYDKDF (reference sequence). This CDR3 spans 15 amino acids. In DNA form, the CDR3 reads TGTGCCACCAGCAGAGACAGGGACATGAACACTGAAGCTTTCTTT. Translated: CATSRDRDMNTEAFF.

The rearrangement links TRBV7-8 to TRBJ2-4, with D unclear. CDR1 is SGHVS and CDR2 is FQNEAQ in the germline V gene. The CDR3 sequence is 17 residues long. The V and J ends lost 1 base and 0 bases respectively, with 13 bases between them. The CDR3 here is CASSLVVADLAKNIQYF. In DNA form, the CDR3 reads TGTGCCAGCAGCTTAGTGGTTGCGGATCTAGCCAAAAACATTCAGTACTTC. The entire variable domain, with the rest obtained from reference TRBV7-8 and TRBJ2-4, is as follows: GAGVSQSPRYKVAKRGQDVALRCDPISGHVSLFWYQQALGQGPEFLTYFQNEAQLDKSGLPSDRFFAERPEGSVSTLKIQRTQQEDSAVYLCASSLVVADLAKNIQYFGAGTRLSVL.

The V and J genes are TRBV29-1 and TRBJ2-6; D may be TRBD1 or TRBD2 (5 bases each). The CDR3 consists of 17 residues. The germline gives CDR1 SQVTM, CDR2 ANQGSEA. Between the trimmed V and J ends, which lost 7 bases and 4 bases, there was a span of 23 bases. The CDR3 here is CSARSGTFEAGANVLTF. DNA of the CDR3: TGCAGCGCCCGTTCCGGGACCTTCGAAGCGGGGGCCAACGTCCTGACTTTC. The variable domain in full, with the rest retrieved from reference TRBV29-1 and TRBJ2-6, is SAVISQKPSRDICQRGTSLTIQCQVDSQVTMMFWYRQQPGQSLTLIATANQGSEATYESGFVIDKFPISRPNLTFSTLTVSNMSPEDSSIYLCSARSGTFEAGANVLTFGAGSRLTVL.

The chain recombines TRBV11-2 with TRBJ2-2; D is unresolved. V lost 1 base, J lost 2 bases, and 14 bases lay in between. CDR3 length: 17 amino acids. Germline V CDR1 and CDR2: SGHAT, FQNNGV. The CDR3 bases are TGTGCCAGCAGCTTAGCCTACCGCCAGTCCAACACCGGGGAGCTGTTTTTT. Translated: CASSLAYRQSNTGELFF.

The chain joins TRBV18 to TRBJ2-3; a weak D match, TRBD1 (6 bases). V was cut by 0 bases and J by 4 bases, with 11 bases left in between. CDR3 length: 15 amino acids. CDR1 is KGHSH, CDR2 LQKENI, per germline. This chain's CDR3 is CASSPPVRGSDTQYF. DNA for the CDR3: TGTGCCAGCTCACCACCTGTCAGGGGATCAGATACGCAGTATTTT. The full variable domain, its missing parts supplied by reference TRBV18 and TRBJ2-3, is NAGVMQNPRHLVRRRGQEARLRCSPMKGHSHVYWYRQLPEEGLKFMVYLQKENIIDESGMPKERFSAEFPKEGPSILRIQQVVRGDSAAYFCASSPPVRGSDTQYFGPGTRLTVL.

This clonotype has at least ten counts. The chain employs TRBV3-1 and TRBJ1-3; tentative D call: TRBD1 (5 bases). CDR3 size: 13 residues. The ends were cut back, 4 bases at V and 4 bases at J, with 8 bases in the middle. CDR1 is LGHDT, CDR2 YNNKEL, per germline (reference sequence). For the CDR3, the DNA is TGTGCCAGCAGCCCGGGACGGGGAAACACCATATATTTT. Translating it yields CASSPGRGNTIYF.

The genes are TRBV2 and TRBJ2-2, with a possible D match to TRBD1 (5 bases). Germline assignment: CDR1 SNHLY and CDR2 FYNNEI. The CDR3 contains 14 residues. V gave up 7 bases and J gave up 6 bases, with 15 bases separating them. The CDR3: CASTWLRGAGELFF. CDR3 in DNA: TGTGCCAGCACTTGGTTAAGGGGCGCCGGGGAGCTGTTTTTT.

The V call is TRBV11-2, the J call TRBJ1-2; maybe TRBD1 (5 bases). This CDR3 has 14 amino acids. Between the trimmed V and J ends, which lost 1 base and 8 bases, there was a span of 14 bases. Per the germline V gene, CDR1 is SGHAT and CDR2 is FQNNGV. DNA of the CDR3: TGTGCCAGCAGCTTAGGCGACAGCGGGAGGGGCTACACCTTC. It is translated as CASSLGDSGRGYTF.

To note about this clonotype: One end of the junction varies from germline; a read error may be responsible. The J gene is TRBJ2-1, the V gene TRBV5-8; D not certain. The CDR3 is 15 amino acids. Germline V gene sequence: CDR1 SGHTS, CDR2 YDEGEE. DNA for the CDR3: TGTGTCAGCAGCTTGACCGGCCTCTCCTACAATGAGCAGTTCTTC. It codes for CVSSLTGLSYNEQFF.

In this sample, this clonotype turned up many times. The genes are TRBV13 and TRBJ1-1, with no clear D. Germline values: CDR1 PRHDT, CDR2 FYEKMQ (reference sequence). The CDR3 length is 15 residues. The germline V and J ends were trimmed by 5 bases and 5 bases, with 18 bases remaining between them. The CDR3 nucleotides are TGTGCCAGCAGCCTACACCCCGACGTAAGGACTGAAGCTTTCTTT. Amino acids: CASSLHPDVRTEAFF.

Ten or more counts support this clonotype. J is TRBJ2-3 and V is TRBV7-3; 9 bases map to TRBD1. Germline V gene data show CDR1 as SGHTA and CDR2 as FQGTGA. There are 17 residues in the CDR3. With 6 bases clipped from V and 1 base from J, the junction kept 11 bases outside the gene matches. In nucleotides, the CDR3 is TGTGCCAGCAGTACCGAGGACAGGGGTATAGGCACAGATACGCAGTATTTT. This translates into CASSTEDRGIGTDTQYF.

This clonotype was counted a few times. This chain joins TRBV29-1 and TRBJ1-2, with D perhaps TRBD1 (5 bases). The CDR3 length is 11 residues. Germline V gene data show CDR1 as SQVTM and CDR2 as ANQGSEA. V lost 4 bases and J lost 8, with 11 bases in between. DNA of the CDR3: TGCAGCGTTGTGAGGGGAGGGGGCTACACCTTC. Protein product: CSVVRGGGYTF.

This clonotype has ten or more counts. The chain is built from TRBV7-9 and TRBJ1-2; no reliable D call. V lost 4 bases and J lost 8, with 14 bases in between. Germline values: CDR1 SEHNR, CDR2 FQNEAQ (reference sequence). The CDR3 covers 13 residues. The CDR3 DNA sequence: TGTGCCAGCAGCTGGGCAAGTTTAGGCGGCTACACCTTC. Translated, it gives CASSWASLGGYTF.

The gene calls are TRBV12-3 or TRBV12-4 and TRBJ2-6, with D possibly being TRBD1 (5 bases). V lost 9 bases and J 2 bases, leaving 11 bases between the germline ends. This CDR3 is 14 amino acids long. This CDR3 reads CASRGRAGANVLTF. The CDR3 DNA reads as TGTGCCAGTAGGGGCAGGGCTGGGGCCAACGTCCTGACTTTC.

Many counts were recorded for this clonotype. V is TRBV6-1 and J is TRBJ2-3; 8 bases are shared with TRBD1. Germline V gene lookup returns CDR1 MNHNS and CDR2 SASEGT. V was pared by 5 bases and J by 3 bases, with 7 bases of the junction left unmatched. CDR3 size: 15 residues. The CDR3 nucleotides read TGTGCCAGCAGTTACGGGCAGGGGGCTACAGATACGCAGTATTTT. Amino acids: CASSYGQGATDTQYF.

Only a few counts were recorded for this clonotype. The chain has TRBV19 and TRBJ1-1; 7 bases are shared with TRBD1. Germline assignment: CDR1 LNHDA and CDR2 SQIVND (reference sequence). CDR3 length equals 12 residues. Losses at the gene ends were 11 bases for V and 11 bases for J; bases not matched to a gene: 14. CDR3 DNA sequence: TGTGCCTCCCTCAGGGGGTCTGAGGGTGCTTTCTTT. It encodes CASLRGSEGAFF.

In this sample, this clonotype turned up many times. The chain employs TRBV3-1 and TRBJ2-4; TRBD1 might be the D (6 bases). The germline V gene has CDR1 LGHDT and CDR2 YNNKEL (reference sequence). Trimming removed 0 bases at V and 2 bases at J, with 11 bases between. The CDR3 extends over 16 amino acids. The CDR3 sequence is CASSQDQQGPKNIQYF. The CDR3 nucleotides are TGTGCCAGCAGCCAAGATCAGCAGGGGCCCAAAAACATTCAGTACTTC.

This clonotype was detected ten times or more. This chain uses TRBV20-1 with TRBJ1-5; no clear D. This CDR3 has 13 residues. The germline V gene has CDR1 DFQATT and CDR2 SNEGSKA (reference sequence). Between the trimmed V and J ends, which lost 6 bases and 4 bases, there was a span of 13 bases. The CDR3 sequence is CSAQWEANQPQHF. The CDR3 DNA reads TGCAGTGCCCAATGGGAGGCGAATCAGCCCCAGCATTTT.

This clonotype was detected a few times. This rearrangement joins TRBV27 to TRBJ2-1, with 14 bases fitting TRBD2. The CDR3 is made up of 15 amino acids. The V gene's germline CDR1 is MNHEY and CDR2 SMNVEV (reference sequence). Trimming removed 8 bases from V and 9 bases from J; junction bases left unmatched: 9. The CDR3 DNA sequence: TGTGCCAGCTTGCCCGGACTAGCGGGAGGCTTTGAGCAGTTCTTC. Translation: CASLPGLAGGFEQFF.

V is TRBV15 and J is TRBJ2-2; 9 nucleotides agree with TRBD1. V dropped 0 bases and J dropped 8; count of bases not matched to a gene: 10. This CDR3 is 17 amino acids long. The germline CDR1 and CDR2 sequences are LNHNV and YYDKDF (reference sequence). The CDR3 DNA reads TGTGCCACCAGCAGAGACTTCGGGACAGGGAATTTGGGGGAGCTGTTTTTT. Residues: CATSRDFGTGNLGELFF.

The chain recombines TRBV6-5 with TRBJ1-1, with 7 bases fitting TRBD1. CDR1 is MNHEY, CDR2 SVGAGI, per germline. The CDR3 runs 14 residues. The junction had 7 bases not matched to a gene; V was cut back by 2 bases and J by 7 bases. CDR3 sequence (DNA): TGTGCCAGCAGTTACCAAAAGGACAGGTTTGAAGCTTTCTTT. Translated, it gives CASSYQKDRFEAFF.

This clonotype has ten or more counts. V and J are TRBV30 and TRBJ2-1, with 8 bases fitting TRBD2. The CDR3 sequence is 14 residues long. The germline V gene encodes CDR1 GTSNPN and CDR2 SVGIG (reference sequence). The V gene end was trimmed by 5 bases and the J gene end by 2 bases; junction bases not matched to a gene: 5. CDR3 residues: CAWSPGGAYNEQFF. The CDR3 DNA is TGTGCCTGGTCGCCGGGGGGGGCCTACAATGAGCAGTTCTTC.

This clonotype was seen at least ten times. The chain uses TRBV29-1 and TRBJ2-3; 9 bases match TRBD2. Germline V gene data show CDR1 as SQVTM and CDR2 as ANQGSEA. CDR3 size: 15 residues. The J segment lost 2 bases and the V segment lost 4 bases, leaving 7 bases of the junction unmatched. The CDR3 bases are TGCAGCGTTGCCCAGCGGGGGGCTTTCACAGATACGCAGTATTTT. The encoded protein is CSVAQRGAFTDTQYF.

In its sample, this clonotype was seen a few times. The chain joins TRBV6-2 or TRBV6-3 to TRBJ2-1, with D possibly being TRBD1 or TRBD2 (6 bases each). Germline V gene lookup returns CDR1 MNHEY and CDR2 SVGEGT. This CDR3 is 14 amino acids long. V was cut by 6 bases and J by 7 bases, with 16 bases left in between. The CDR3 DNA follows: TGTGCCAGCAGCCAAGGGGGGAGCGGGAATGAGCAGTTCTTC. Amino acids: CASSQGGSGNEQFF.

There are many counts of this clonotype. The V gene is TRBV11-1, the J gene TRBJ2-1; 9 nucleotides match TRBD1. Germline lookup yields CDR1 SGHAT and CDR2 FQDESV (reference sequence). The CDR3 length is 17 residues. The V and J ends lost 8 bases and 5 bases, in that order; junction bases with no gene match: 16. The DNA of the CDR3 is TGTGCCAGCGGCCGACAGGGGGGTACCCTATACAACAATGAGCAGTTCTTC. This codes for CASGRQGGTLYNNEQFF. The whole variable domain, remainder taken from reference TRBV11-1 and TRBJ2-1, is EAEVAQSPRYKITEKSQAVAFWCDPISGHATLYWYRQILGQGPELLVQFQDESVVDDSQLPKDRFSAERLKGVDSTLKIQPAELGDSAMYLCASGRQGGTLYNNEQFFGPGTRLTVL.

The chain has TRBV20-1 and TRBJ1-2; no reliable D call. CDR3 length equals 13 residues. Germline assignment: CDR1 DFQATT and CDR2 SNEGSKA (reference sequence). Trimming left V 4 bases short and J 8 bases short, with 17 bases between. CDR3 nucleotide sequence: TGCAGTGCTACAAATATCCGAGCAGGCGGCTACACCTTC. The encoded protein is CSATNIRAGGYTF.